This T cell receptor beta chain was recovered during a study of cytomegalovirus exposure and HLA in healthy donors. The PCR used 60 Vbeta and 13 Jbeta primers. Generated by immunoSEQ multiplex PCR, the TCRdb table keeps only in-frame clones and is missing some. The data hold almost 200,000 clones, with roughly 85% observed a single time. On this clone itself: Its antigen remains unidentified.

Germline CDR1 WNHNN, CDR2 SYGVQD (reference sequence). The J segment lost 10 bases and the V segment lost 0 bases, leaving 2 bases of the junction unmatched. The CDR3 contains 12 residues. Study conclusions and caveats: An analysis done earlier found most TCR beta V segments productive about 87% or about 30% of the time. The classifier was said to identify cytomegalovirus status with high specificity and sensitivity. Sequencing artifact likely explains a cluster of highly shared sequence variants.

The TCR was taken from a woman in her forties or fifties in good health and CMV-seronegative. J is TRBJ2-7 and V is TRBV10-1; 8 nucleotides line up with TRBD2. Sequencing used PBMCs. CDR3: CASSESGTSQYF. The CDR3 region has the DNA TGCGCCAGCAGTGAGTCGGGGACTAGTCAGTACTTC.